Listed here are 22 T cell receptor beta chains from one sample, sequenced in a study of T-cell memory formation after mild COVID-19. Via MiXCR, TCRdb re-called the 5' RACE reads, giving one row per CDR3 protein. The sample lists about 140,000 distinct CDR3 sequences, more than 12% occurring once. Sample: PBMCs or a T cell subset sorted from them (not recorded which). The origin of the receptors is an adult woman who had mild COVID-19 (a few samples of this study predate the infection). Cell type and time point are not known.

This clonotype was found once. The V gene is TRBV2, the J gene TRBJ2-7; 8 nucleotides line up with TRBD2. Germline CDR1 reads SNHLY; CDR2 reads FYNNEI. The CDR3 consists of 16 residues. With V trimmed by 4 bases and J by 4 bases, 12 bases remained unmatched. This CDR3 is CASSVGASGLYYEQYF. CDR3 nucleotides: TGTGCCAGCAGTGTGGGGGCTAGCGGGCTATATTACGAGCAGTACTTC.

The J gene is TRBJ2-1, the V gene TRBV5-1; D is perhaps TRBD1 or TRBD2 (5 bases each). The V end was cut by 6 bases, the J end by 6 bases, with 10 bases between. From germline, CDR1 is SGHRS and CDR2 YFSETQ. CDR3 size: 12 residues. The CDR3 DNA follows: TGCGCCAGCACCGGGGCCGTCAATGAGCAGTTCTTC. Amino acid sequence: CASTGAVNEQFF.

V is TRBV14 and J is TRBJ1-4; no firm D call. The V gene lost 3 bases and the J gene lost 2 bases, with 10 bases spanning the gap. The CDR3 is made up of 15 amino acids. CDR1 and CDR2 (germline): SGHDN, FVKESK. CDR3: CASSHRIGTNEKLFF. The CDR3 DNA reads TGTGCCAGCAGCCACAGGATTGGTACTAATGAAAAACTGTTTTTT.

The chain has TRBV11-2 and TRBJ2-7; perhaps TRBD2 as D (5 bases). This CDR3 spans 10 amino acids. CDR1 and CDR2 (germline): SGHAT, FQNNGV. Trimming removed 8 bases from V and 5 bases from J, with 7 bases in between. CDR3 region: CASEGNEQYF. In DNA form, the CDR3 reads TGTGCCAGCGAGGGAAACGAGCAGTACTTC. Full variable domain (outside the CDR3, taken from reference TRBV11-2 and TRBJ2-7): EAGVAQSPRYKIIEKRQSVAFWCNPISGHATLYWYQQILGQGPKLLIQFQNNGVVDDSQLPKDRFSAERLKGVDSTLKIQPAKLEDSAVYLCASEGNEQYFGPGTRLTVT.

Only a few counts were recorded for this clonotype. J is TRBJ1-4 and V is TRBV18, with D maybe TRBD1 (6 bases). CDR1 and CDR2 from the germline V gene are KGHSH and LQKENI. V was shortened by 3 bases and J by 4 bases, with 15 bases between the two germline ends. This CDR3 region has 16 residues. The CDR3 region is CASSPDRQLLNEKLFF. CDR3 DNA sequence: TGTGCCAGCTCACCCGACAGGCAACTCCTTAATGAAAAACTGTTTTTT.

Here the CDR3 DNA reads TGCAGTGCCACTGACAGGGGAGAAGACAATGAGCAGTTCTTC. Its protein is CSATDRGEDNEQFF. The chain joins TRBV20-1 to TRBJ2-1, with 8 bases matching TRBD1. Germline V lookup: CDR1 DFQATT, CDR2 SNEGSKA (reference sequence). The ends lost 6 bases at V and 5 bases at J; junction bases unmatched: 9. CDR3 size: 14 residues.

The rearrangement links TRBV24-1 to TRBJ2-3; 10 positions match TRBD2. CDR1 is KGHDR and CDR2 is SFDVKD in the germline V gene. V gave up 3 bases and J gave up 4 bases; unmatched junction bases: 6. The CDR3 spans 16 residues. The CDR3 DNA sequence: TGTGCCACCAGTGATCTTCCTAGCGGGGGCTCAGATACGCAGTATTTT. Its protein product is CATSDLPSGGSDTQYF.

The gene calls are TRBV7-6 and TRBJ2-7; TRBD2 matches 10 bases. V was pared by 5 bases and J by 3 bases, with 4 bases of the junction left unmatched. The CDR3 runs to 14 residues. Germline V CDR1 and CDR2: SGHVS, FNYEAQ. Here the CDR3 DNA reads TGTGCCAGCAGCGGAGCGGGAGGGGTCTACGAGCAGTACTTC. Translating it yields CASSGAGGVYEQYF. Full variable domain (rest looked up from reference TRBV7-6 and TRBJ2-7): GAGVSQSPRYKVTKRGQDVALRCDPISGHVSLYWYRQALGQGPEFLTYFNYEAQQDKSGLPNDRFSAERPEGSISTLTIQRTEQRDSAMYRCASSGAGGVYEQYFGPGTRLTVT.

This clonotype was recorded a few times. The chain has TRBV20-1 and TRBJ1-5; 9 bases match TRBD1. The CDR3 spans 14 residues. V was pared by 2 bases and J by 9 bases, with 8 bases of the junction left unmatched. Looked up from germline, CDR1 is DFQATT and CDR2 is SNEGSKA (reference sequence). CDR3 DNA sequence: TGCAGTGCTAGACGACAGGGGGTTCCGGCGCCCCAGCATTTT. It translates to CSARRQGVPAPQHF.

This chain connects TRBV5-1 to TRBJ2-2; 7 nucleotides agree with TRBD2. The J segment lost 7 bases and the V segment lost 0 bases, leaving 6 bases of the junction unmatched. Germline assignment: CDR1 SGHRS and CDR2 YFSETQ. This CDR3 has 15 residues. CDR3 loop: CASSLDGRAGGELFF. CDR3 in DNA: TGCGCCAGCAGCTTGGATGGGAGGGCCGGCGGGGAGCTGTTTTTT.

This chain connects TRBV10-3 to TRBJ1-3; unclear D gene. Germline V gives CDR1 ENHRY, CDR2 SYGVKD. Between the trimmed V and J ends, which lost 4 bases and 4 bases, there was a span of 11 bases. CDR3 length equals 14 residues. CDR3 in amino acids: CAISVDVRGNTIYF. CDR3 in DNA: TGTGCCATCAGTGTCGACGTGAGGGGAAACACCATATATTTT.

The chain couples TRBV11-1 to TRBJ2-7; TRBD2 matches 9 bases. Germline assignment: CDR1 SGHAT and CDR2 FQDESV (reference sequence). Trimming removed 5 bases from V and 7 bases from J; junction bases left unmatched: 15. The CDR3 is 16 residues long. The CDR3 coding sequence is TGTGCCAGCAGCCAAACTCGCGGGAGGGCCGGGAGTGAGCAGTACTTC. Translation gives CASSQTRGRAGSEQYF.

The genes are TRBV11-3 and TRBJ2-1; 13 positions agree with TRBD2. CDR1 and CDR2 from the germline V gene are SGHNT and YENEEA. J gave up 0 bases and V 5 bases, and 4 bases lay outside the gene matches. The CDR3 covers 17 residues. This chain's CDR3 is CASSPRTSGSSYNEQFF. DNA for the CDR3: TGTGCCAGCAGCCCCCGGACTAGCGGGAGCTCCTACAATGAGCAGTTCTTC.

This clonotype occurred a few times. The chain carries TRBV4-2 and TRBJ2-1; TRBD2 matches 8 bases. Trimming removed 3 bases from V and 4 bases from J; junction bases left unmatched: 17. In germline, CDR1 is LGHNA, CDR2 YNFKEQ. The CDR3 length is 19 residues. CDR3 sequence reads: CASSHPFIWTSSTYNEQFF. CDR3 sequence (DNA): TGTGCCAGCAGCCACCCCTTCATTTGGACTAGCAGTACTTACAATGAGCAGTTCTTC.

The sample holds a few counts of this clonotype. The chain carries TRBV24-1 and TRBJ2-5; D uncertain. This CDR3 has 16 amino acids. Trimming shortened V by 4 bases and J by 5 bases, and 19 bases separated the two germline ends. CDR1 and CDR2 from the germline V gene are KGHDR and SFDVKD. The chain's CDR3 is CATSESSQGLQETQYF. In DNA, the CDR3 is TGTGCCACCAGTGAATCCTCCCAAGGGCTTCAGGAGACCCAGTACTTC.

The chain links TRBV24-1 to TRBJ2-3; no reliable D call. Germline values: CDR1 KGHDR, CDR2 SFDVKD. The CDR3 covers 13 residues. V lost 7 bases to trimming and J lost 2 bases, with 9 bases between them. The CDR3 loop reads CATRPENTDTQYF. The CDR3 nucleotides are TGTGCCACCAGACCAGAGAACACAGATACGCAGTATTTT.

This clonotype was seen more than once but under ten times. The CDR3 region has the DNA TGTGCCAGCAGTTTGAGACGACTAGCGGGGCTACTAAAAGAGACCCAGTACTTC. Its protein is CASSLRRLAGLLKETQYF. The chain uses TRBV7-8 and TRBJ2-5; 11 bases match TRBD2. Per germline, CDR1 SGHVS and CDR2 FQNEAQ. The V and J ends lost 6 bases and 3 bases, in that order; junction bases with no gene match: 15. The CDR3 length is 18 residues.

This clonotype was counted a few times. The rearrangement joins TRBV5-1 to TRBJ2-6; the match to TRBD2 covers 7 bases. Per the germline V gene, CDR1 is SGHRS and CDR2 is YFSETQ. V lost 3 bases to trimming and J lost 2 bases; unmatched junction nucleotides: 2. This CDR3 region has 15 residues. Here the CDR3 DNA reads TGCGCCAGCAGCTCGGGAGGTGCTGGGGCCAACGTCCTGACTTTC. Amino acid sequence: CASSSGGAGANVLTF.

The chain links TRBV7-9 to TRBJ1-2, with 7 bases fitting TRBD1. V shed 3 bases, J shed 7 bases, and the junction held 2 bases outside the gene matches. This CDR3 spans 12 amino acids. Germline V gene data show CDR1 as SEHNR and CDR2 as FQNEAQ (reference sequence). The CDR3 region has the DNA TGTGCCAGCAGCTTCCAGGGGGGTGGCTACACCTTC. As protein: CASSFQGGGYTF.

The V gene is TRBV4-3, the J gene TRBJ2-2, with a tentative D call TRBD2 (6 bases). V dropped 5 bases and J dropped 7 bases, with 11 bases sitting between them. Germline assignment: CDR1 LGHNA and CDR2 YSLEER. This CDR3 has 13 amino acids. CDR3 bases: TGCGCCAGCAGCATCTCCGGGGGCGGGGAGCTGTTTTTT. Translated, it gives CASSISGGGELFF.

In this sample, this clonotype turned up a few times. The chain combines TRBV7-6 with TRBJ2-4; TRBD2 matches at 14 bases. From germline, CDR1 is SGHVS and CDR2 FNYEAQ. The V segment lost 4 bases and the J segment 8 bases; nucleotides outside the gene matches: 7. This CDR3 contains 16 residues. The CDR3 loop is CASSYGTSGSTDIQYF. The DNA for the CDR3 is TGTGCCAGCAGCTACGGGACTAGCGGGAGTACAGACATTCAGTACTTC.

This chain uses TRBV7-2 with TRBJ1-2, with D unresolved. The V gene lost 5 bases and the J gene lost 0 bases, with 13 bases spanning the gap. CDR1 and CDR2 (germline): SGHTA, FQGNSA. The CDR3 totals 15 residues. CDR3 residues: CASSTTITANYGYTF. CDR3 nucleotides: TGTGCCAGCAGCACCACAATTACAGCTAACTATGGCTACACCTTC.